This T cell receptor beta chain was retrieved from a study of vaccination and CD4 T cells after COVID-19. This clonotype appeared once. What it binds is unknown. The treatment is: roughly ten-day PBMC culture with coronavirus spike peptide pools or control peptides (ViraFEST assay). Trimming removed 4 bases at V and 4 bases at J, with 10 bases between. Germline CDR1 MNHEY, CDR2 SMNVEV (reference sequence). The length of the CDR3 is 13 residues. Sequenced with the Oncomine TCR Beta short-read assay was DNA taken from cultured CD4+ T cells. Genomic DNA was drawn out of CD4+ T cells grown in culture. A single record per CDR3 protein comes from TCRdb applying MiXCR to the PCR reads. This sample carries around 19,000 distinct CDR3 sequences, roughly 50% of them seen once, and the ten largest clones take less than 8%.

The source of this sequence is a human donor who had recovered from COVID-19. The sample comprised CD4+ T cells from blood, cultured in vitro. V usage is TRBV27 and J usage is TRBJ2-5; D remains ambiguous. CDR3 sequence: CASSSRVAETQYF. The CDR3 DNA reads as TGTGCCAGCAGTTCCCGCGTAGCAGAGACCCAGTACTTC.